Listed below are T cell receptor beta chains from one sample, sequenced in a study of blood T cells in healthy people across ages. TCRdb ran MiXCR on the 5' RACE reads and lists one entry per CDR3 protein. The table includes approximately 600,000 distinct CDR3 sequences, 58% detected once. Sequences were obtained from blood. The receptors stem from a man in his fifties or sixties in good health. CDR3s include the opening cysteine and the closing phenylalanine or tryptophan. Size values are once, few and many counts, or a class for expanded clones, and some rows have none.

TRBV5-1	many	TRBJ2-6	CASSLLGAPGANVLTF
TRBV6-5	-	-	CASSFRGSEQYF
TRBV7-8	-	TRBJ2-4	CASSVGDSPFKNIQYF
TRBV15	-	TRBJ2-7	CATSRGINPYEQYF
TRBV28	-	-	CASIGPGQRSRYEQYF
TRBV12-3/TRBV12-4	-	TRBJ1-6	CASSRDRGNSPLHF
TRBV6-6	few	TRBJ1-2	CASSYSTVGGYTF
TRBV5-1	-	TRBJ2-5	CASSLSLGNEQYF
TRBV10-3	few	TRBJ1-5	CAISGNRDSNQPQHF
TRBV11-2	once	TRBJ2-1	CASSPNLGGGNNEQFF
TRBV27	few	TRBJ1-6	CASSLDSTLPLHF
TRBV10-3	-	TRBJ2-2	CAISEMGDGELFF
TRBV6-5	once	TRBJ1-2	CASSYSGNNGYTF
TRBV20-1	once	TRBJ1-2	CSARDMRGDYGYTF
TRBV5-1	few	TRBJ2-1	CASSFDGGGYNEQFF
TRBV20-1	-	TRBJ2-5	CSAKGLAGGQETRYF
TRBV20-1	-	TRBJ1-5	CSARQRGNQPQHF
TRBV29-1	many	TRBJ1-2	CSVGQGEDYGYTF